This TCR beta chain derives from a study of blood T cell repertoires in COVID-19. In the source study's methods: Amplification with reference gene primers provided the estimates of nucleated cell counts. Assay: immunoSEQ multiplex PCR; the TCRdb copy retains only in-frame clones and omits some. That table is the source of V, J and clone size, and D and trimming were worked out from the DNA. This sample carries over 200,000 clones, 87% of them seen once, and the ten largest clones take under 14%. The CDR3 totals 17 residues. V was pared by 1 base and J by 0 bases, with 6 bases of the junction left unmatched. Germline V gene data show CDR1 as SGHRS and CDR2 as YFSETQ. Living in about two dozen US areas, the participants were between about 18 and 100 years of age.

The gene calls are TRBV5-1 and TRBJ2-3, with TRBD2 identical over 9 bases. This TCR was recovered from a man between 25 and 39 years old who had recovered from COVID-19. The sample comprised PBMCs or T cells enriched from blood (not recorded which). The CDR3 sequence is CASSLPAGGLSTDTQYF. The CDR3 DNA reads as TGCGCCAGCAGCTTGCCAGCGGGGGGCTTAAGCACAGATACGCAGTATTTT.